This is a list of T cell receptor beta chains from one sample in a study of shared clonotypes between healthy human individuals. The data were produced by immunoSEQ multiplex PCR, yet TCRdb's version contains in-frame clones alone and is incomplete. The table includes millions of clones, 93% detected once. Sequencing input: naive CD8+ T cells from PBMCs. The receptor set was obtained from a man younger than 35 in good health. Some clones in this sample may be carry-over from other donors' samples. Both conserved end residues are part of each CDR3. D genes are given only for firm matches.

V gene: TRBV11-2; J gene: TRBJ2-1; D gene: TRBD2; CDR3 DNA: TGTGCCAGCAGCTTATCTCGCGGGGGGTACAATGAGCAGTTCTTC; CDR3 protein: CASSLSRGGYNEQFF
V gene: TRBV7-3; J gene: TRBJ1-3; D gene: .; CDR3 DNA: TGTGCCAGCAGTCCCCACCGCGCAAGTGGAAACACCATATATTTT; CDR3 protein: CASSPHRASGNTIYF
V gene: TRBV4-1; J gene: TRBJ2-7; D gene: TRBD2; CDR3 DNA: TGCGCCAGCAGCCAAGGGCCGGGCTCAGCGGGGGACGAGCAGTACTTC; CDR3 protein: CASSQGPGSAGDEQYF
V gene: TRBV7-8; J gene: TRBJ2-1; D gene: TRBD2; CDR3 DNA: TGTGCCAGCAGCTTAGCGAAAAAAGGACTAGGTTACGATGAGCAGTTCTTC; CDR3 protein: CASSLAKKGLGYDEQFF
V gene: TRBV28; J gene: TRBJ1-5; D gene: .; CDR3 DNA: TGTGCCAGCAGGCGGACGGTTAGCAATCAGCCCCAGCATTTT; CDR3 protein: CASRRTVSNQPQHF
V gene: TRBV11-2; J gene: TRBJ2-4; D gene: .; CDR3 DNA: TGTGCCAGCAGCTTACGGCTGGCTAAGAACATTCAGTACTTC; CDR3 protein: CASSLRLAKNIQYF
V gene: TRBV28; J gene: TRBJ2-2; D gene: .; CDR3 DNA: TGTGCCAGCAGTTACACTAGCAGGGGCGGGGAGCTGTTTTTT; CDR3 protein: CASSYTSRGGELFF
V gene: TRBV19; J gene: TRBJ1-5; D gene: .; CDR3 DNA: TGTGCCAGTAGTACCCGACAGCTCCGATATAGCAATCAGCCCCAGCATTTT; CDR3 protein: CASSTRQLRYSNQPQHF
V gene: TRBV4-3; J gene: TRBJ2-7; D gene: .; CDR3 DNA: TGCGCCAGCAGCCAAGGGGTCCCCCCTACCTTGGGGGGCTACGAGCAGTACTTC; CDR3 protein: CASSQGVPPTLGGYEQYF
V gene: TRBV4-2; J gene: TRBJ2-7; D gene: .; CDR3 DNA: TGTGCCAGCAGCCAAGTAACGGGTCGGGAGCAGTACTTC; CDR3 protein: CASSQVTGREQYF
V gene: TRBV7-8; J gene: TRBJ2-2; D gene: TRBD1; CDR3 DNA: TGTGCCAGCAGCTACGACCTTCTGGACAGGGCCACCGGGGAGCTGTTTTTT; CDR3 protein: CASSYDLLDRATGELFF
V gene: TRBV27; J gene: TRBJ2-7; D gene: TRBD1; CDR3 DNA: TGTGCCGCCGGGACAGGGGGCGAAAACCACGAGCAGTACTTC; CDR3 protein: CAAGTGGENHEQYF
V gene: TRBV4-3; J gene: TRBJ2-2; D gene: .; CDR3 DNA: TGCGCCAGCAGCCCGTCCGGGGCGCCGGGCGCCGGGGAGCTGTTTTTT; CDR3 protein: CASSPSGAPGAGELFF
V gene: TRBV7-9; J gene: TRBJ2-3; D gene: TRBD2; CDR3 DNA: TGTGCCAGCAGCCCCCCGGGGGGAGGGCGGGATACGCAGTATTTT; CDR3 protein: CASSPPGGGRDTQYF
V gene: TRBV9; J gene: TRBJ2-5; D gene: .; CDR3 DNA: TGTGCCAGCAGCGTACAAGGACTACTCCAAGAGACCCAGTACTTC; CDR3 protein: CASSVQGLLQETQYF
V gene: TRBV29-1; J gene: TRBJ1-5; D gene: .; CDR3 DNA: TGCAGCGTTGGGGCCGGGGATAGCAATCAGCCCCAGCATTTT; CDR3 protein: CSVGAGDSNQPQHF
V gene: TRBV11-3; J gene: TRBJ2-1; D gene: TRBD2; CDR3 DNA: TGTGCCAGCAGCTGGACTAGCGGGAGTAGCAATGAGCAGTTCTTC; CDR3 protein: CASSWTSGSSNEQFF
V gene: TRBV6-5; J gene: TRBJ2-1; D gene: TRBD2; CDR3 DNA: TGTGCCAGCAGGTTGGGACTAACTACCTACAATGAGCAGTTCTTC; CDR3 protein: CASRLGLTTYNEQFF